This TCR beta chain was observed in a study of T cells after posttransplantation cyclophosphamide. Study-wide results and limits: Blood and skin or GI T cell repertoires showed limited TRB overlap. After PTCy, TRB diversity resembled that of CNI/methotrexate controls. Donor-recipient repertoire similarity was low at 1-2 months, rising over year one.

Data came from immunoSEQ multiplex PCR; TCRdb stores just in-frame clones and leaves some out. The profile covers under 25,000 clones, none occurring a single time. Germline loops: CDR1 ENHRY, CDR2 SYGVKD. The CDR3 sequence is 13 residues long. V shed 7 bases and J 4 bases; nucleotides not matched to a gene: 5. Treatment was busulfan-fludarabine conditioning, a marrow graft, and cyclophosphamide on days +3 and +4. The sample holds many counts of this clone. Its specificity is not known. V is TRBV10-3 and J is TRBJ1-1, with 8 bases matching TRBD1. The material was PBMCs, obtained after allogeneic stem cell transplant with posttransplant cyclophosphamide. The TCR originated in a young adult male patient who received an allogeneic stem cell transplant from a related donor, was CMV-positive, and had no GVHD. Among the T cells, some may be from the graft donor. CDR3 protein: CAITGTGATEAFF. CDR3 DNA sequence: TGTGCCATCACCGGGACAGGAGCCACTGAAGCTTTCTTT.